These 10 T cell receptor beta chains were all obtained from the same sample, sequenced in a study of OX40 agonist ivuxolimab in advanced cancers. Libraries were prepared through the immunoSEQ multiplex PCR assay. Drawn from immuneACCESS, this table holds only the in-frame rearrangements with V and J called that TCRdb kept. Clones are partly lost; checked studies trace under half to an unresolved V gene and leave the rest unexplained. The sample table lists around 43,000 clones, around 92% of them with a count of one. The ten most abundant clones make up around 17% of the sample. Sequenced material: CD4+ or CD8+ T cells sorted from blood, taken in a trial of the OX40 agonist ivuxolimab. The receptor source for this set is an adult with an advanced solid tumor such as melanoma, head and neck, liver or kidney cancer.

The chain couples TRBV15 to TRBJ2-7, with 12 positions matching TRBD2. CDR3 length: 16 amino acids. The J segment lost 6 bases and the V segment lost 5 bases, leaving 11 bases of the junction unmatched. Germline CDR1 and CDR2: LNHNV and YYDKDF (reference sequence). The CDR3 reads CATSPPLAGGGVEQYF. CDR3 DNA: TGTGCCACCAGCCCTCCACTAGCGGGGGGCGGCGTCGAGCAGTACTTC.

V is TRBV7-6 and J is TRBJ2-1, with D tentatively TRBD2 (6 bases). CDR1 is SGHVS, CDR2 FNYEAQ, per germline. The V gene lost 1 base and the J gene lost 8 bases, with 15 bases spanning the gap. The CDR3 length is 15 residues. The CDR3 region has the DNA TGTGCCAGCAGCTTAGGTGGGGGACTTTGGGATGAGCAGTTCTTC. This translates into CASSLGGGLWDEQFF. The full variable domain, with the rest looked up from reference TRBV7-6 and TRBJ2-1, is GAGVSQSPRYKVTKRGQDVALRCDPISGHVSLYWYRQALGQGPEFLTYFNYEAQQDKSGLPNDRFSAERPEGSISTLTIQRTEQRDSAMYRCASSLGGGLWDEQFFGPGTRLTVL.

J is TRBJ2-7 and V is TRBV9; D uncertain. The CDR3 runs 14 residues. The V gene lost 0 bases and the J gene lost 2 bases, with 9 bases spanning the gap. Germline V gene lookup returns CDR1 SGDLS and CDR2 YYNGEE. CDR3 protein: CASSVGGPAYEQYF. The CDR3 coding sequence is TGTGCCAGCAGCGTAGGAGGCCCCGCCTACGAGCAGTACTTC. Full variable domain (rest looked up from reference TRBV9 and TRBJ2-7): DSGVTQTPKHLITATGQRVTLRCSPRSGDLSVYWYQQSLDQGLQFLIQYYNGEERAKGNILERFSAQQFPDLHSELNLSSLELGDSALYFCASSVGGPAYEQYFGPGTRLTVT.

CDR3 residues: CASSSSGKNNEQFF. The CDR3 DNA reads TGTGCCAGCAGTTCCAGCGGGAAAAACAATGAGCAGTTCTTC. The chain is built from TRBV27 and TRBJ2-1; TRBD2 matches 7 bases. J gave up 5 bases and V 4 bases, and 5 bases lay outside the gene matches. From germline, CDR1 is MNHEY and CDR2 SMNVEV (reference sequence). This CDR3 is 14 amino acids long.

The rearrangement uses TRBV16 and TRBJ2-7; a possible D gene is TRBD2 (5 bases). Germline lookup yields CDR1 KGHSY and CDR2 FQNENV. This CDR3 contains 13 residues. Between the trimmed V and J ends, which lost 2 bases and 5 bases, there was a span of 10 bases. CDR3: CASSQVRVHEQYF. CDR3 nucleotide sequence: TGTGCCAGCAGCCAAGTGAGGGTCCACGAGCAGTACTTC. Looking up the rest from reference TRBV16 and TRBJ2-7 gives the full variable domain: GEEVAQTPKHLVRGEGQKAKLYCAPIKGHSYVFWYQQVLKNEFKFLISFQNENVFDETGMPKERFSAKCLPNSPCSLEIQATKLEDSAVYFCASSQVRVHEQYFGPGTRLTVT.

As for this clone: At one end the junction does not follow the germline gene, possibly because of a read error. This sequence joins TRBV7-3 and TRBJ2-1; 11 bases agree with TRBD2. This CDR3 is built from 15 residues. Germline assignment: CDR1 SGHTA and CDR2 FQGTGA. CDR3 in DNA: TGTGCCAGCAGCCTAACTAGCGGGGGCAACAATGAGCAGTTCTTC. It encodes CASSLTSGGNNEQFF.

This chain links TRBV5-5 with TRBJ1-1; D not certain. The CDR3 length is 15 residues. The V end was cut by 3 bases, the J end by 11 bases, with 23 bases between. Looked up from germline, CDR1 is SGHKS and CDR2 is YYEKEE (reference sequence). The CDR3 bases are TGTGCCAGCAGCTGGTCAGGTGGGTTCGAGGATATGGCTTTCTTT. Its protein product is CASSWSGGFEDMAFF.

The CDR3 sequence is CASSQGLAGEETQYF. The DNA of the CDR3 is TGTGCCAGCAGCCAAGGTCTAGCGGGGGAAGAGACCCAGTACTTC. The chain carries TRBV4-2 and TRBJ2-5, with TRBD2 matching 10 bases. CDR1 LGHNA and CDR2 YNFKEQ come from the germline V gene. Losses at the gene ends were 1 base for V and 3 bases for J; bases not matched to a gene: 2. The CDR3 extends over 15 amino acids.

The J gene is TRBJ1-5, the V gene TRBV10-3; D not certain. CDR3 length: 14 residues. V was clipped by 7 bases and J by 4 bases, with 14 bases between them. Germline V CDR1 and CDR2: ENHRY, SYGVKD. The CDR3 reads CAINALPSNQPQHF. As DNA, the CDR3 is TGTGCCATCAATGCCCTACCGAGTAATCAGCCCCAGCATTTT.

J is TRBJ2-7 and V is TRBV19; unclear D gene. This CDR3 is built from 13 residues. The V gene lost 6 bases and the J gene lost 2 bases, with 11 bases spanning the gap. The germline V gene encodes CDR1 LNHDA and CDR2 SQIVND (reference sequence). CDR3 nucleotides: TGTGCCAGTAGACTCGGACCAACCTACGAGCAGTACTTC. Translation gives CASRLGPTYEQYF.